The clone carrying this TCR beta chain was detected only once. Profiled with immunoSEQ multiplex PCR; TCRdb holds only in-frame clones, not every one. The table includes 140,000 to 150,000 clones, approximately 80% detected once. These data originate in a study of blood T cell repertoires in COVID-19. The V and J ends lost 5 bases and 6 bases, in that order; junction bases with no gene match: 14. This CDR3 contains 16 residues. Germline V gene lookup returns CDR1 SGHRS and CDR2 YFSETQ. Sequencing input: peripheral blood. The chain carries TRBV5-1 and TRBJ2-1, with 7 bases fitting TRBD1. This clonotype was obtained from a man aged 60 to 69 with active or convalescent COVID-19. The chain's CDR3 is CASSDLTGTVFNEQFF. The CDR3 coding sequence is TGCGCCAGCAGTGACCTGACCGGGACAGTCTTCAATGAGCAGTTCTTC. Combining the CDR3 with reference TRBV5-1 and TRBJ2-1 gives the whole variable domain KAGVTQTPRYLIKTRGQQVTLSCSPISGHRSVSWYQQTPGQGLQFLFEYFSETQRNKGNFPGRFSGRQFSNSRSEMNVSTLELGDSALYLCASSDLTGTVFNEQFFGPGTRLTVL.